Listed below are T cell receptor beta chains from one sample, sequenced in a study of shared clonotypes between healthy human individuals. Method: immunoSEQ multiplex PCR; TCRdb's copy keeps in-frame clones and lacks some. The data contain about 600,000 clones, around 95% of them singletons. Source material: naive CD8+ T cells sorted from blood. These receptor sequences come from a woman aged 25 to 45 in good health. The CDR3 runs from the conserved cysteine through the conserved F or W. The D gene is left open where the match is weak. Rows give clone size only sometimes, using once, few, many, or a class for an expanded clone.

TRBV4-1,NA,TRBJ2-6,NA,CASRTGGSSGANVLTF,TGCGCCAGCAGAACGGGCGGAAGCTCTGGGGCCAACGTCCTGACTTTC
TRBV19,NA,TRBJ1-2,NA,CASSIGRVYTF,TGTGCCAGTAGTATCGGCAGAGTCTACACCTTC
TRBV4-1,NA,TRBJ2-1,TRBD2,CASSQLGGSNEQFF,TGCGCCAGCAGCCAACTGGGAGGGTCGAATGAGCAGTTCTTC
TRBV28,NA,TRBJ1-1,TRBD1,CASRAGQPEAFF,TGTGCCAGCAGAGCGGGACAGCCTGAAGCTTTCTTT
TRBV11-2,NA,TRBJ2-7,NA,CASSLAYISYEQYF,TGTGCCAGCAGCTTAGCCTACATCTCTTACGAGCAGTACTTC
TRBV29-1,once,TRBJ2-7,NA,CSVGQGIYEQYF,TGCAGCGTCGGCCAGGGGATATACGAGCAGTACTTC
TRBV12-5,NA,TRBJ1-2,NA,CASGLTQDRFYGYTF,TGTGCTAGTGGTTTGACCCAAGACAGGTTCTATGGCTACACCTTC
TRBV27,once,TRBJ2-7,NA,CASSLGLAYEQYF,TGTGCCAGCAGTTTGGGACTCGCCTACGAGCAGTACTTC
TRBV2,NA,TRBJ2-3,NA,CASNRDGTDTQYF,TGTGCCAGCAATAGGGACGGCACAGATACGCAGTATTTT
TRBV7-8,NA,TRBJ2-7,NA,CASSLGLGGQGNGYEQYF,TGTGCCAGCAGCTTAGGCCTGGGGGGACAAGGAAACGGCTACGAGCAGTACTTC
TRBV28,NA,TRBJ2-7,NA,CASSFGNYEQYF,TGTGCCAGCAGTTTCGGAAACTACGAGCAGTACTTC
TRBV7-9,once,TRBJ2-5,NA,CASSLGNQETQYF,TGTGCCAGCAGCTTAGGTAACCAAGAGACCCAGTACTTC
TRBV28,NA,TRBJ2-1,TRBD2,CASSLHQREGRYEQFF,TGTGCCAGCAGTCTCCATCAGCGGGAGGGCAGGTATGAGCAGTTCTTC
TRBV2,NA,TRBJ1-5,TRBD1,CASRRGTGNNQPQHF,TGTGCCAGCAGGCGAGGGACAGGGAACAATCAGCCCCAGCATTTT
TRBV5-6,NA,TRBJ2-7,TRBD1,CASSPGQVDYEQYF,TGTGCCAGCAGCCCCGGACAGGTCGACTACGAGCAGTACTTC
TRBV28,NA,TRBJ2-5,NA,CASNLRPPWTEEGETQYF,TGTGCCAGCAATTTACGGCCCCCCTGGACGGAGGAGGGAGAGACCCAGTACTTC
TRBV4-1,NA,TRBJ2-1,TRBD2,CASSQGWSGGREQFF,TGCGCCAGCAGCCAAGGATGGAGTGGCGGGAGGGAGCAGTTCTTC
TRBV18,NA,TRBJ2-7,TRBD2,CASSPPGLAEDEQYF,TGTGCCAGCTCACCCCCAGGACTAGCGGAGGACGAGCAGTACTTC
TRBV11-2,NA,TRBJ2-7,NA,CASSLKFAYEQYF,TGTGCCAGCAGCTTAAAATTTGCTTACGAGCAGTACTTC
TRBV6-5,NA,TRBJ2-3,NA,CASSDNGGADTQYF,TGTGCCAGCAGTGACAACGGAGGTGCAGATACGCAGTATTTT
TRBV5-4,NA,TRBJ1-2,TRBD1,CASSTGTGEFYGYTF,TGTGCCAGCAGCACCGGGACAGGGGAGTTTTACGGCTACACCTTC
TRBV13,NA,TRBJ2-1,NA,CASSLTSRGGLSYNEQFF,TGTGCCAGCAGCTTAACCTCTCGTGGCGGGCTCTCCTACAATGAGCAGTTCTTC
TRBV5-4,NA,TRBJ2-7,NA,CASGYYEQYF,TGTGCCAGCGGATACTACGAGCAGTACTTC
TRBV19,NA,TRBJ1-1,NA,CASSIVGQVNTEAFF,TGTGCCAGTAGTATAGTTGGGCAGGTGAACACTGAAGCTTTCTTT
TRBV12-1,once,TRBJ2-1,NA,CASSYKLAGGPLNEQFF,TGTGCCAGCAGCTATAAACTAGCGGGAGGGCCTCTCAATGAGCAGTTCTTC
TRBV23-1,NA,TRBJ2-1,NA,CASTSTAGSQFF,TGCGCCAGCACCTCAACGGCAGGGTCCCAGTTCTTC
TRBV10-2,once,TRBJ2-5,NA,CASTSREETQYF,TGCGCCAGCACGAGCCGAGAAGAGACCCAGTACTTC
TRBV19,NA,TRBJ2-1,NA,CASSILQGIDNEQFF,TGTGCCAGTAGTATACTGCAGGGTATCGACAATGAGCAGTTCTTC
TRBV4-1,NA,TRBJ1-5,NA,CASSQVTGMAQPQHF,TGCGCCAGCAGCCAAGTAACAGGGATGGCTCAGCCCCAGCATTTT
TRBV15,NA,TRBJ2-5,NA,CATSRDSETQYF,TGTGCCACCAGCAGAGATTCGGAGACCCAGTACTTC
TRBV28,NA,TRBJ2-7,NA,CASSPSSAWTELEYF,TGTGCCAGCAGTCCGTCCTCTGCTTGGACCGAGTTGGAGTACTTC
TRBV4-1,NA,TRBJ1-1,NA,CASSSELYTEAFF,TGCGCCAGCAGCTCTGAGTTGTACACTGAAGCTTTCTTT
TRBV5-1,NA,TRBJ2-1,TRBD2,CASSLDKREGHNEQFF,TGCGCCAGCAGCTTGGATAAGCGGGAGGGCCACAATGAGCAGTTCTTC
TRBV27,NA,TRBJ1-1,TRBD1,CASSLSGQSREAFF,TGTGCCAGCAGTTTATCGGGACAGTCCCGTGAAGCTTTCTTT
TRBV19,NA,TRBJ2-5,NA,CASSPRRHTQETQYF,TGTGCCAGTAGTCCACGGCGGCACACCCAAGAGACCCAGTACTTC
TRBV27,NA,TRBJ1-5,NA,CASMSGTGYEPQHF,TGTGCCAGCATGTCGGGAACCGGCTATGAACCCCAGCATTTT
TRBV2,NA,TRBJ2-7,NA,CASKGQGEAYEQYF,TGTGCCAGCAAGGGTCAGGGGGAGGCCTACGAGCAGTACTTC
TRBV19,once,TRBJ2-3,NA,CASSSRIDTDTQYF,TGTGCCAGTAGTTCCCGGATTGACACAGATACGCAGTATTTT
TRBV28,NA,TRBJ2-2,TRBD2,CASSRFSGTRELFF,TGTGCCAGCAGTCGGTTTAGCGGGACGAGGGAGCTGTTTTTT
TRBV4-2,NA,TRBJ2-7,NA,CASQTSTGLNSYEQYF,TGTGCCAGCCAAACCTCAACAGGCTTAAACTCCTACGAGCAGTACTTC
TRBV4-1,NA,TRBJ2-5,TRBD2,CASSQDVTSGEETQYF,TGCGCCAGCAGCCAAGATGTGACTAGCGGGGAAGAGACCCAGTACTTC
TRBV4-1,NA,TRBJ2-4,NA,CASSQQATSKNIQYF,TGCGCCAGCAGCCAACAGGCAACCTCCAAAAACATTCAGTACTTC
TRBV27,NA,TRBJ1-5,TRBD1,CASGDRGKQPQHF,TGTGCCAGCGGCGACAGGGGCAAACAGCCCCAGCATTTT
TRBV6-1,once,TRBJ1-5,NA,CASSIQPQHF,TGTGCCAGCAGTATTCAGCCCCAGCATTTT
TRBV9,NA,TRBJ2-7,NA,CASSVGGNLYEQYF,TGTGCCAGCAGCGTAGGAGGGAACCTCTACGAGCAGTACTTC